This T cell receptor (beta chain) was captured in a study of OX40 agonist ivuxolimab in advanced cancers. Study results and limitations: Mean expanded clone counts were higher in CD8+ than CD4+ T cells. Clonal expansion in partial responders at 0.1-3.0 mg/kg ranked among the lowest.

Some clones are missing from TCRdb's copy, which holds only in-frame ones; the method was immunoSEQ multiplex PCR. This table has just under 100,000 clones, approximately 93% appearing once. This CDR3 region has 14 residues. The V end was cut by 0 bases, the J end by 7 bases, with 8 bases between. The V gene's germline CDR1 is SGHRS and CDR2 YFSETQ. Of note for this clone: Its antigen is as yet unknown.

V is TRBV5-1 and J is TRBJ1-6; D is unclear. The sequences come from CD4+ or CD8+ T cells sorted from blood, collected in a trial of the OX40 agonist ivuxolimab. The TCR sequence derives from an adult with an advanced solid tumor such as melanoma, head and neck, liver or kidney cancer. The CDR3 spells CASSLGQSNSPLHF. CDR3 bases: TGCGCCAGCAGCTTGGGGCAGTCAAATTCACCCCTCCACTTT.